What follows is one TCR beta chain and its context. At one of its ends the junction is not consistent with the germline gene, which may arise from a read error. Likely unrecorded immune exposures existed in these nominally healthy donors. This sample is part of a study of cytomegalovirus exposure and HLA in healthy donors. The CDR3 loop spans 15 amino acids. CDR1 SEHNR and CDR2 FQNEAQ come from the germline V gene (reference sequence). The PCR ran on 60 Vbeta and 13 Jbeta primers. Only in-frame clones appear in the TCRdb table, and some are missing; sequencing was by immunoSEQ multiplex PCR. The sample has about 200,000 clones; 70% to 80% are singletons.

The receptor was isolated from a man aged 40-49 years in good health and CMV-seronegative. Specimen: PBMCs. The J gene is TRBJ2-2, the V gene TRBV7-9; 10 bases fit TRBD1. The CDR3: CSSSLEGQGSRELFF. CDR3 coding DNA: TGTTCCAGCAGCTTAGAGGGACAGGGGTCCCGGGAGCTGTTTTTT.